This TCR beta chain is from a study of graft-versus-host responses after intestinal transplantation. Overall study: Once they had received anti-thymocyte globulin induction, all recipients took tacrolimus and steroids for approximately 3 years. Broader study findings: With peak circulating GvH clone levels came an association with early post-transplant HvG declines. Allografts of one patient group, those with graft-donor T cell macrochimerism, had high graft-versus-host to host-versus-graft clonal ratios. The marrow of recipients harbored GvH clones, and ileum or blood showed some of them first.

Measured with immunoSEQ multiplex PCR; TCRdb has only the in-frame clones, and not every one. This table has some 8,500 clones, less than 95% appearing once. This clone has a handful of counts. What it recognizes is unknown. V lost 0 bases to trimming and J lost 6 bases, with 12 bases between them. Germline loops: CDR1 LGHNA, CDR2 YNFKEQ. The CDR3 runs to 15 residues. The gene calls are TRBV4-2 and TRBJ2-4; tentatively, D is TRBD2 (7 bases). The sequence was obtained from a human patient who received an intestinal transplant, so some T cells may come from the graft donor. The material sequenced was PBMCs, taken approximately 32 days after intestinal transplant. The CDR3 loop reads CASSQDLGGPNIQYF. The CDR3 DNA follows: TGTGCCAGCAGCCAAGATTTGGGGGGGCCAAACATTCAGTACTTC.